This T cell receptor (beta chain) was recovered during a study of blood T cell repertoires in COVID-19. Study-level background: The cDNA or gDNA used as material had been derived from T cells, B-cell-depleted T cells, or PBMCs.

Individuals drawn from under 30 US areas were roughly 18 to 89 years old. Categorization into cohorts depended on clinical history that participants reported. Either two negative PCRs, clearance, or symptom resolution qualified Cohort 3 donors as recovered. Libraries were prepared by immunoSEQ multiplex PCR; TCRdb keeps only in-frame clonotypes and omits some of them. This repertoire shows 200,000 to 250,000 clones, roughly 84% found once; its top ten account for 6.8%. The CDR3 runs 14 residues. V was pared by 2 bases and J by 5 bases, with 12 bases between. Germline loops: CDR1 SNHLY, CDR2 FYNNEI. This clone came up once.

Material for sequencing was PBMCs or T cells enriched from blood (not recorded which). The chain couples TRBV2 to TRBJ1-2; possible D gene TRBD1, 5 bases. This receptor was identified in a middle-aged woman who had recovered from COVID-19. CDR3: CASSERQGRYGYTF. CDR3 in DNA: TGTGCCAGCAGTGAACGGCAGGGCCGGTATGGCTACACCTTC.